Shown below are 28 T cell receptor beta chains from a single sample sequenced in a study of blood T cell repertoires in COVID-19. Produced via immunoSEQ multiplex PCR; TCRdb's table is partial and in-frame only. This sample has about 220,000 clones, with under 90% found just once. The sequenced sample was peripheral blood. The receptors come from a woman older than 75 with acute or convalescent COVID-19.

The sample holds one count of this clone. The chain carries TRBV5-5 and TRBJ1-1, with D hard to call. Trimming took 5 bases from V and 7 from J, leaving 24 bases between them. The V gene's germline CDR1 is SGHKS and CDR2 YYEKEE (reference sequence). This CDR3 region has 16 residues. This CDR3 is CASSLQAGWQRYEAFF. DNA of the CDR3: TGTGCCAGCAGTTTACAAGCGGGGTGGCAACGTTATGAAGCTTTCTTT.

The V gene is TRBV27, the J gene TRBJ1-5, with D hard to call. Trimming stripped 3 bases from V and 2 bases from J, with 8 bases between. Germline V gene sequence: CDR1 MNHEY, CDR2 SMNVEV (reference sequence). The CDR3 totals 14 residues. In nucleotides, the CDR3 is TGTGCCAGCAGTTTGACAAGAGGCAATCAGCCCCAGCATTTT. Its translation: CASSLTRGNQPQHF.

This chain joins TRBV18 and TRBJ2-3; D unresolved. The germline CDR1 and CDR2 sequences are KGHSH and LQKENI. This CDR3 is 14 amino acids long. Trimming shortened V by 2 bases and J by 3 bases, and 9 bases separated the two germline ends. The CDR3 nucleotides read TGTGCCAGCTCACCAGAGAGCCCGACAGATACGCAGTATTTT. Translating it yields CASSPESPTDTQYF. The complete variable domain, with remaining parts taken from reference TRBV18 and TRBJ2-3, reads NAGVMQNPRHLVRRRGQEARLRCSPMKGHSHVYWYRQLPEEGLKFMVYLQKENIIDESGMPKERFSAEFPKEGPSILRIQQVVRGDSAAYFCASSPESPTDTQYFGPGTRLTVL.

CDR3 DNA: TGTGCCAGCAGCTTATCTCGCGGGGCGCAGTATTTT. Translated: CASSLSRGAQYF. This chain connects TRBV7-9 to TRBJ2-3; possibly TRBD2 for D (6 bases). This CDR3 has 12 residues. The V and J ends lost 2 bases and 10 bases respectively, with 10 bases between them. CDR1 is SEHNR and CDR2 is FQNEAQ in the germline V gene (reference sequence).

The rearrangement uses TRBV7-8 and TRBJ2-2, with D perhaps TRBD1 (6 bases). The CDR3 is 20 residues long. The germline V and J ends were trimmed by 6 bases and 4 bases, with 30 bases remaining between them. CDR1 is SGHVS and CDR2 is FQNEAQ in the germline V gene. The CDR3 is CASRGGRGNPTYASTGELFF. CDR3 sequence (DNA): TGTGCCAGCAGGGGCGGAAGGGGGAACCCGACATATGCTAGCACCGGGGAGCTGTTTTTT.

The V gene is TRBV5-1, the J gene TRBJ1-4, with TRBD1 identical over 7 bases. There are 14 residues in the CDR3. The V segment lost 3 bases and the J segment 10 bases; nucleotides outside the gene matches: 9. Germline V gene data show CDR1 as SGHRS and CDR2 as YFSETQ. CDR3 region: CASSYDRAAVKLFF. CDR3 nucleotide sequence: TGCGCCAGCAGCTACGACAGGGCAGCAGTAAAACTGTTTTTT.

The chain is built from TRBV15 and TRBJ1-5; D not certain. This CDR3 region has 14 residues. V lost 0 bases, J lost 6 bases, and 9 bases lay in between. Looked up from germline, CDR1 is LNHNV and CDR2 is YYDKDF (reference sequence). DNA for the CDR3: TGTGCCACCAGCAGAGATAATATAGCTCAGCCCCAGCATTTT. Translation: CATSRDNIAQPQHF.

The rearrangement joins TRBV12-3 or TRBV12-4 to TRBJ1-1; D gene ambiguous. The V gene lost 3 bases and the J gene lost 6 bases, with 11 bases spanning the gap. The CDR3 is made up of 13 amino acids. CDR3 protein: CASSFVSGAEAFF. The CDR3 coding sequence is TGTGCCAGCAGTTTTGTTTCGGGAGCTGAAGCTTTCTTT.

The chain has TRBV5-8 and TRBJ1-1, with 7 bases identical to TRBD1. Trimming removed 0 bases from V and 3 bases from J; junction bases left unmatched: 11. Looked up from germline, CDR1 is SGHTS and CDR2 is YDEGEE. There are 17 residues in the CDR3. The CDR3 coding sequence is TGTGCCAGCAGCTTGGGCAGGGGGAGGTTCAAAGACACTGAAGCTTTCTTT. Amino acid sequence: CASSLGRGRFKDTEAFF.

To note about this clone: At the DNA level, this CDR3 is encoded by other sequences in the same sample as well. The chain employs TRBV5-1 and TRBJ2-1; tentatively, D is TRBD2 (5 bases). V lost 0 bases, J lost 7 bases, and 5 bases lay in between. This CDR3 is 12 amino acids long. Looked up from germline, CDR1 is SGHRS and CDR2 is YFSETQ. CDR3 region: CASSLGGNEQFF. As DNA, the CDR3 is TGCGCCAGCAGCTTGGGAGGGAATGAGCAGTTCTTC.

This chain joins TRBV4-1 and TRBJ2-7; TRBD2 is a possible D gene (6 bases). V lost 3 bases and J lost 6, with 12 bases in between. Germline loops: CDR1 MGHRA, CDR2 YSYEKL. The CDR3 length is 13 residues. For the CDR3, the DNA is TGCGCCAGCAGCCATGGGGTGGGACTCGAGCAGTACTTC. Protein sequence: CASSHGVGLEQYF.

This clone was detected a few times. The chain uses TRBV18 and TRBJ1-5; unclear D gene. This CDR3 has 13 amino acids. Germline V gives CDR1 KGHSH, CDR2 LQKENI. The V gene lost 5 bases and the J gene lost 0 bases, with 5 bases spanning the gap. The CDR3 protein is CASSVNSNQPQHF. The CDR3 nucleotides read TGTGCCAGCTCAGTAAATAGCAATCAGCCCCAGCATTTT.

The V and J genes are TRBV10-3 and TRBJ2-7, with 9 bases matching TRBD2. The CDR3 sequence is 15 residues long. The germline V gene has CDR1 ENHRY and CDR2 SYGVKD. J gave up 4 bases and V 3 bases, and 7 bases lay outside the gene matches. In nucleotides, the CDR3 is TGTGCCATCAGTGATGAAGCGGGGGGCTTATACGAGCAGTACTTC. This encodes CAISDEAGGLYEQYF.

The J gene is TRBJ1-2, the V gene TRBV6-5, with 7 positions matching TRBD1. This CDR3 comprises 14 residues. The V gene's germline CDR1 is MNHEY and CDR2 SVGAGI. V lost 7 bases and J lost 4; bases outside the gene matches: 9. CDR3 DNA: TGTGCCAGCACCGCGACAGGGAGAGGCTATGGCTACACCTTC. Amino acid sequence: CASTATGRGYGYTF.

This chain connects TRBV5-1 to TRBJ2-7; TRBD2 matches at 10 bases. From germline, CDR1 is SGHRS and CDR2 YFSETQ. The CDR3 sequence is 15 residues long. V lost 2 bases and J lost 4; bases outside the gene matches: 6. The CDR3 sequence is CASSLSGGAEYEQYF. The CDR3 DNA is TGCGCCAGCAGCTTAAGCGGGGGGGCTGAGTACGAGCAGTACTTC. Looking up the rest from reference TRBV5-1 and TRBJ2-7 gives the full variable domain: KAGVTQTPRYLIKTRGQQVTLSCSPISGHRSVSWYQQTPGQGLQFLFEYFSETQRNKGNFPGRFSGRQFSNSRSEMNVSTLELGDSALYLCASSLSGGAEYEQYFGPGTRLTVT.

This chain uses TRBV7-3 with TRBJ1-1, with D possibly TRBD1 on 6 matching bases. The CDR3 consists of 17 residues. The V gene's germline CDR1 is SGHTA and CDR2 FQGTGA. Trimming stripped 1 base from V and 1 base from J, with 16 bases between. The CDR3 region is CASSLRSGAFGNTEAFF. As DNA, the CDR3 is TGTGCCAGCAGCTTAAGGTCAGGGGCGTTCGGGAACACTGAAGCTTTCTTT.

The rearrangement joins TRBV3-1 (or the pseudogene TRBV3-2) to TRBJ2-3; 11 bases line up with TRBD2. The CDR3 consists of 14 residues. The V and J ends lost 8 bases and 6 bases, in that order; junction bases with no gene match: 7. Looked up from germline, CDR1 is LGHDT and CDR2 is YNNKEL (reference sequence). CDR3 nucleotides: TGTGCCAGCGGGGGACTAGCGGCCCCGGATACGCAGTATTTT. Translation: CASGGLAAPDTQYF.

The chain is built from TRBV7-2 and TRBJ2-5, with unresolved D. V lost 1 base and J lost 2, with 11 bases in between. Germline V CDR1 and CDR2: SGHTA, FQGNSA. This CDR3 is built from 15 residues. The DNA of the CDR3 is TGTGCCAGCAGCTTAGTTTTGGGCAGTCAAGAGACCCAGTACTTC. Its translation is CASSLVLGSQETQYF. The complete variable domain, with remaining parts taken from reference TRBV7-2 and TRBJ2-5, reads GAGVSQSPSNKVTEKGKDVELRCDPISGHTALYWYRQSLGQGLEFLIYFQGNSAPDKSGLPSDRFSAERTGGSVSTLTIQRTQQEDSAVYLCASSLVLGSQETQYFGPGTRLLVL.

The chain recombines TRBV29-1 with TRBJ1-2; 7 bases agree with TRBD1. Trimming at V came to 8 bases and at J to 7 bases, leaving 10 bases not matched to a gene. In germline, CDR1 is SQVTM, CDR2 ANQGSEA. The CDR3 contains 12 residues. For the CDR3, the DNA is TGCAGCACCGGACAGGCGACGGGTGGCTACACCTTC. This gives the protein CSTGQATGGYTF.

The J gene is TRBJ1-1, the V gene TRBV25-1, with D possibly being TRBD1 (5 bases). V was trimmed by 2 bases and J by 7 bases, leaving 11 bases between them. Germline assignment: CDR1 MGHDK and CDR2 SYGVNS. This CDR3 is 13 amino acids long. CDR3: CASSEPRGVEAFF. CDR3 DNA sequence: TGTGCCAGCAGTGAACCCCGGGGGGTTGAAGCTTTCTTT.

CDR3 DNA sequence: TGTGCCAGCAGCCTCCTGGGCCTTCCGACAGATACGCAGTATTTT. Protein sequence: CASSLLGLPTDTQYF. The rearrangement joins TRBV7-3 to TRBJ2-3, with D uncertain. Trimming removed 5 bases at V and 3 bases at J, with 15 bases between. Germline values: CDR1 SGHTA, CDR2 FQGTGA. The CDR3 consists of 15 residues.

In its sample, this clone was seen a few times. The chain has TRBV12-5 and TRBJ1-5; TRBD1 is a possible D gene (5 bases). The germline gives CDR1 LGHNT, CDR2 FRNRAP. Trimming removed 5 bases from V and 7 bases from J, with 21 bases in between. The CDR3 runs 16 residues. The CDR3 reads CASGTVGARLWQPQHF. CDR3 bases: TGTGCTAGTGGTACCGTTGGGGCCCGGTTGTGGCAGCCCCAGCATTTT. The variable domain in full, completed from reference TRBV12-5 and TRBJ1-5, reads DARVTQTPRHKVTEMGQEVTMRCQPILGHNTVFWYRQTMMQGLELLAYFRNRAPLDDSGMPKDRFSAEMPDATLATLKIQPSEPRDSAVYFCASGTVGARLWQPQHFGDGTRLSIL.

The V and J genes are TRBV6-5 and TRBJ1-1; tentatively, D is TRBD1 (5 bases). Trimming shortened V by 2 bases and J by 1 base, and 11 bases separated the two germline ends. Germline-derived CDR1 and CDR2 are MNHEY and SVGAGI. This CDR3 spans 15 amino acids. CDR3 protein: CASSYTTATNTEAFF. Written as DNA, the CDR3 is TGTGCCAGCAGTTACACGACAGCCACGAACACTGAAGCTTTCTTT.

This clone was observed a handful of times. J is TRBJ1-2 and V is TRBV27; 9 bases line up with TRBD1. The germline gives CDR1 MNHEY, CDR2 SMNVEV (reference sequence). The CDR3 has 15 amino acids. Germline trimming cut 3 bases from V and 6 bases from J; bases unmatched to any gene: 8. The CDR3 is CASSLGQGSLDGYTF. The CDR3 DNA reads TGTGCCAGCAGTTTGGGACAGGGCAGTCTGGATGGCTACACCTTC.

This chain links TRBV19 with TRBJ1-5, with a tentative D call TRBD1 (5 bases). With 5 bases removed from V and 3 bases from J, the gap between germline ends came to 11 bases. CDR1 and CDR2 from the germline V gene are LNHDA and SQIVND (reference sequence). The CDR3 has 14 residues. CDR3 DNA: TGTGCCAGTAGTTCGCAGGGTGTCAATCAGCCCCAGCATTTT. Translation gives CASSSQGVNQPQHF. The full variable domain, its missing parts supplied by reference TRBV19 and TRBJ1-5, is DGGITQSPKYLFRKEGQNVTLSCEQNLNHDAMYWYRQDPGQGLRLIYYSQIVNDFQKGDIAEGYSVSREKKESFPLTVTSAQKNPTAFYLCASSSQGVNQPQHFGDGTRLSIL.

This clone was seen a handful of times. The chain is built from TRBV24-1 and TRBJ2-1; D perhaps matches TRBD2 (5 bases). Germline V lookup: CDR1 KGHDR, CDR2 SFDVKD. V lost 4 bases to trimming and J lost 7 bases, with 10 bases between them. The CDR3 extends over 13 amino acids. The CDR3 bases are TGTGCCACCAGTGAACCTCAGCGGAATGAGCAGTTCTTC. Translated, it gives CATSEPQRNEQFF.

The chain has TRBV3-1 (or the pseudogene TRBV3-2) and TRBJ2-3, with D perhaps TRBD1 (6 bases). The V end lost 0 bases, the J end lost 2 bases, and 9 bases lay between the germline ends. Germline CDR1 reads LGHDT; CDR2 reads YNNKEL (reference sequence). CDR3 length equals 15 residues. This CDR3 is CASSQDGQPTDTQYF. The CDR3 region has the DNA TGTGCCAGCAGCCAAGATGGACAGCCCACAGATACGCAGTATTTT.

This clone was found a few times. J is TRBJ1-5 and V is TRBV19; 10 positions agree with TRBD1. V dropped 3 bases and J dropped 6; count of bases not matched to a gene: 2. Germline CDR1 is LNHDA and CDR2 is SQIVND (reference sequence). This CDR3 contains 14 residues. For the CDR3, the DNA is TGTGCCAGTAGTATGGGGGACAGGGGTCAGCCCCAGCATTTT. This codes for CASSMGDRGQPQHF. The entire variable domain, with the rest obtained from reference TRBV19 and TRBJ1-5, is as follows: DGGITQSPKYLFRKEGQNVTLSCEQNLNHDAMYWYRQDPGQGLRLIYYSQIVNDFQKGDIAEGYSVSREKKESFPLTVTSAQKNPTAFYLCASSMGDRGQPQHFGDGTRLSIL.